The clone carrying this T cell receptor beta chain was detected a few times. No antigen is known for it. This record comes from a study of vaccination and CD4 T cells after COVID-19. Study-wide background: Post-COVID sampling occurred a median about 100 days after diagnosis (range 35 to 161). Study-level results: From a median of about 21 to 40, SARS-CoV-2-reactive clonotypes increased, though not significantly.

The treatment denotes: approximately nine-day PBMC culture with coronavirus spike peptide pools or control peptides (ViraFEST assay). Cultured CD4+ T-cell DNA underwent Oncomine TCR Beta short-read sequencing. One entry per CDR3 protein results from TCRdb running MiXCR on the PCR reads. The sample carries about 3,800 distinct CDR3 sequences, roughly 19% recorded once. The sequence was collected from a human donor who had recovered from COVID-19. Sequencing input: CD4+ T cells from blood, cultured in vitro.

CDR3 sequence reads: CAWRSPSTDTQYF. The CDR3 nucleotides read TGTGCCTGGCGGAGTCCTAGCACAGATACGCAGTATTTT. The chain employs TRBV30 and TRBJ2-3; unclear D gene. Germline CDR1 and CDR2: GTSNPN and SVGIG (reference sequence). The ends were cut back, 5 bases at V and 0 bases at J, with 9 bases in the middle. There are 13 residues in the CDR3.